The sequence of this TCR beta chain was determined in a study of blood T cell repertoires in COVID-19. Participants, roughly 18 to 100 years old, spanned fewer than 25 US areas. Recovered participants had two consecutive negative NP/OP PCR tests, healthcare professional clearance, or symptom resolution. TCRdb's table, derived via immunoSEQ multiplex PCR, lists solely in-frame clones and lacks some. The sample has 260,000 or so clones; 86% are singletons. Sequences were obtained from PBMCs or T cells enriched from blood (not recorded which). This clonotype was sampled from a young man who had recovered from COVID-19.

CDR3 nucleotides: TGTGCCAGTACCACCCCAGGGGCTTTGAACACTGAAGCTTTCTTT. Amino acid sequence: CASTTPGALNTEAFF. This chain joins TRBV19 and TRBJ1-1, with TRBD1 as a possible D gene (6 bases). The CDR3 extends over 15 amino acids. Trimming pared 7 bases from V and 0 bases from J, leaving 15 bases between. CDR1 and CDR2 from the germline V gene are LNHDA and SQIVND (reference sequence).